This T cell receptor beta chain was recovered during a study of STAT5B mutations in CD4+ large granular lymphocyte leukemia. Clones were read by immunoSEQ multiplex PCR, and TCRdb kept only the in-frame ones, dropping some. There are almost 20,000 clones in the sample; about 88% occur only once, and approximately 13% lies in the top ten. The junction had 10 bases not matched to a gene; V was cut back by 2 bases and J by 2 bases. From germline, CDR1 is GTSNPN and CDR2 SVGIG (reference sequence). This CDR3 has 16 amino acids. This sequence was found in a human donor in good health. The material sequenced was CD4+ T cells from blood buffy coats. This chain uses TRBV30 with TRBJ2-3; 7 bases line up with TRBD2. Written as DNA, the CDR3 is TGTGCCTGGAGTTCGGCTAGCGGAGGTTCCACAGATACGCAGTATTTT. This codes for CAWSSASGGSTDTQYF.